This T cell receptor (beta chain) originates from a study of blood T cells in healthy people across ages. Findings and caveats of the study: Per million T cells, TCR beta diversity dropped about linearly as age rose. A greater number of naive CD4+ cells and higher diversity distinguished long-lived donors from aged donors. No one knew whether donors had CMV, which possibly confounded expanded clonotype changes.

Primed by a sample-barcoded 5' primer and a J-beta primer mix, a second PCR proceeded for roughly 7 to 11 cycles. TCRdb analysed the 5' RACE reads with MiXCR anew, one entry per CDR3 protein. This sample has around 1,600,000 distinct CDR3 sequences, with roughly 43% found just once. As concerns this clonotype: As yet, its antigen is unknown.

The CDR3 is 16 amino acids. V shed 2 bases and J 1 base; nucleotides not matched to a gene: 5. The germline V gene encodes CDR1 MNHNY and CDR2 SVGAGI (reference sequence). The receptor's source is a woman aged 18 to 35 in good health. Material: blood. The V gene is TRBV6-6, the J gene TRBJ2-1, with 7 bases identical to TRBD1. The CDR3: CASSYRGQGSYNEQFF. CDR3 sequence (DNA): TGTGCCAGCAGTTACAGGGGGCAGGGGTCCTACAATGAGCAGTTCTTC.